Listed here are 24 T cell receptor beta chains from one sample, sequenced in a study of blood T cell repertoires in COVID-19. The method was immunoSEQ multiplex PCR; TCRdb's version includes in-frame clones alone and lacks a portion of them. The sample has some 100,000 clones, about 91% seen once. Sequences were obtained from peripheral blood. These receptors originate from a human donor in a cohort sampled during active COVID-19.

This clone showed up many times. In DNA, the CDR3 is TGTGCCAGCAGTTACGAGGGACTAGCGGGAGGAGTTGTCAACGAGCAGTACTTC. The encoded protein is CASSYEGLAGGVVNEQYF. This chain uses TRBV6-2 or TRBV6-3 with TRBJ2-7; 15 bases map to TRBD2. Germline assignment: CDR1 MNHEY and CDR2 SVGEGT. This CDR3 region has 18 residues. V was clipped by 2 bases and J by 5 bases; unmatched bases: 10.

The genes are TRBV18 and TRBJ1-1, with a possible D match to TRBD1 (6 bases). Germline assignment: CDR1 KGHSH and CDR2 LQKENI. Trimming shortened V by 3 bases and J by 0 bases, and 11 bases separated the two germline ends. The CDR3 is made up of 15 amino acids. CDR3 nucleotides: TGTGCCAGCTCACCCGGACAGACTATGAACACTGAAGCTTTCTTT. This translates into CASSPGQTMNTEAFF.

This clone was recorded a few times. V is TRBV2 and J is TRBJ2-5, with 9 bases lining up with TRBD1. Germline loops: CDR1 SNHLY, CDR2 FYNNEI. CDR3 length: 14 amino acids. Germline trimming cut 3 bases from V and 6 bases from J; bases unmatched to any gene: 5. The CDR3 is CASSETDRGKTQYF. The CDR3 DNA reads TGTGCCAGCAGTGAGACGGACAGGGGAAAGACCCAGTACTTC.

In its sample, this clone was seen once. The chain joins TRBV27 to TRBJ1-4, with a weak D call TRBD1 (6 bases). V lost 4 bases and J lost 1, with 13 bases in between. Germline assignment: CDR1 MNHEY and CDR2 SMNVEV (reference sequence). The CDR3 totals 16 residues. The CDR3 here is CASSSGQTLTNEKLFF. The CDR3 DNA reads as TGTGCCAGCAGTTCCGGACAGACCCTAACTAATGAAAAACTGTTTTTT.

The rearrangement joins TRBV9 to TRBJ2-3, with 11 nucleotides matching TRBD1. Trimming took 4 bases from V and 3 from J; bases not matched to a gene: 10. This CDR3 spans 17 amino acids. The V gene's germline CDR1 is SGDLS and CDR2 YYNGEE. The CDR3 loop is CASSLFPGTGGTDTQYF. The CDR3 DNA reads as TGTGCCAGCAGCTTATTCCCCGGGACAGGGGGTACAGATACGCAGTATTTT. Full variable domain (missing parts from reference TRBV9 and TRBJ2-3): DSGVTQTPKHLITATGQRVTLRCSPRSGDLSVYWYQQSLDQGLQFLIQYYNGEERAKGNILERFSAQQFPDLHSELNLSSLELGDSALYFCASSLFPGTGGTDTQYFGPGTRLTVL.

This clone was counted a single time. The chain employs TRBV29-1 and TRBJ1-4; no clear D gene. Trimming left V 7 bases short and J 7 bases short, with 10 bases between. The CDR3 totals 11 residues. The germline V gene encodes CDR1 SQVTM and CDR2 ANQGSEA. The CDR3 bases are TGCAGCGCTACTCTTTTTGAAAAACTGTTTTTT. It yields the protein CSATLFEKLFF.

DNA for the CDR3: TGTGCCAGTGAACAGGGGGGTTATGGCTACACCTTC. Residues: CASEQGGYGYTF. The rearrangement joins TRBV19 to TRBJ1-2; 8 bases map to TRBD1. J lost 5 bases, V lost 8 bases, and 4 bases had no gene match. The CDR3 totals 12 residues. The germline CDR1 and CDR2 sequences are LNHDA and SQIVND (reference sequence).

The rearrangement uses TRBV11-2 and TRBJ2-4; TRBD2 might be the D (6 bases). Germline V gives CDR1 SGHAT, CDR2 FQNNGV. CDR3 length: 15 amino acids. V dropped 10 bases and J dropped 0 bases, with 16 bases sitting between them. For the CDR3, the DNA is TGTGCCACCTCGAGCGGAGGGATAGCCAAAAACATTCAGTACTTC. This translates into CATSSGGIAKNIQYF. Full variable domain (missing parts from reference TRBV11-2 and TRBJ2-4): EAGVAQSPRYKIIEKRQSVAFWCNPISGHATLYWYQQILGQGPKLLIQFQNNGVVDDSQLPKDRFSAERLKGVDSTLKIQPAKLEDSAVYLCATSSGGIAKNIQYFGAGTRLSVL.

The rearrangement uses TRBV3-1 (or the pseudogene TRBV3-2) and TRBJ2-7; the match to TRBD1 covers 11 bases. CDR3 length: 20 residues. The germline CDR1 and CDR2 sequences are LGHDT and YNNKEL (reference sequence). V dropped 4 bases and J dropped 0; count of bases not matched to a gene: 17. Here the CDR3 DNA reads TGTGCCAGCAGCCTGGCGTTAAATGGACAGGGGGCTTTTTTCTCCTACGAGCAGTACTTC. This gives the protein CASSLALNGQGAFFSYEQYF.

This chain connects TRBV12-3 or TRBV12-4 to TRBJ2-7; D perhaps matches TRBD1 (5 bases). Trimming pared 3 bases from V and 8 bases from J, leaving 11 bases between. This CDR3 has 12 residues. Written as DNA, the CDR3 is TGTGCCAGCAGTTTTGACCAGGGCCAGCAGTACTTC. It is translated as CASSFDQGQQYF.

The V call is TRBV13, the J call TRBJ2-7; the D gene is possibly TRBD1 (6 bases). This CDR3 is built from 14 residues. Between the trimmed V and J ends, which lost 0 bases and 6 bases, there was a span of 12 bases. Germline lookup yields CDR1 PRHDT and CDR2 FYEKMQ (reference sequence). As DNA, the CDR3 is TGTGCCAGCAGCTTAGGCCTCCAGGGGAGCGAGCAGTACTTC. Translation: CASSLGLQGSEQYF.

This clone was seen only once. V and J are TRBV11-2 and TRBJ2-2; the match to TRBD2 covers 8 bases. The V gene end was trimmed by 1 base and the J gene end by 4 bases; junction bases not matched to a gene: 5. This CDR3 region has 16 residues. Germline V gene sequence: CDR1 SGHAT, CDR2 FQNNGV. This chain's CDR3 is CASSLAPGGITGELFF. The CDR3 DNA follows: TGTGCCAGCAGCTTAGCTCCGGGAGGGATCACCGGGGAGCTGTTTTTT.

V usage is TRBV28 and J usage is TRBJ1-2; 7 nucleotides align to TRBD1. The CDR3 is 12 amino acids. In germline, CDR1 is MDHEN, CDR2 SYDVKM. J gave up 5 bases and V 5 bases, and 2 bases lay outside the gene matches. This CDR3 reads CASSNRGYGYTF. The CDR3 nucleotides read TGTGCCAGCAGTAACAGGGGTTATGGCTACACCTTC.

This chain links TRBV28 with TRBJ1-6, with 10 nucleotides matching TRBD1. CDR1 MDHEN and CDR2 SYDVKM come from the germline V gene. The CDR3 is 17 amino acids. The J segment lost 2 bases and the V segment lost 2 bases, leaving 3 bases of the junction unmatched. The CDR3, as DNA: TGTGCCAGCAGTTTAGGACAGGGGGGGCCCTATAATTCACCCCTCCACTTT. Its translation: CASSLGQGGPYNSPLHF.

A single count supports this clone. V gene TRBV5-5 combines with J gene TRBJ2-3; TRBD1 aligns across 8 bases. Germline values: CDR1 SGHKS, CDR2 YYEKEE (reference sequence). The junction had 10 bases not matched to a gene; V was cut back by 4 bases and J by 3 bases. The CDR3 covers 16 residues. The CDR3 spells CASSKLQGAKTDTQYF. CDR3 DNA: TGTGCCAGCAGCAAGCTCCAGGGGGCGAAGACAGATACGCAGTATTTT.

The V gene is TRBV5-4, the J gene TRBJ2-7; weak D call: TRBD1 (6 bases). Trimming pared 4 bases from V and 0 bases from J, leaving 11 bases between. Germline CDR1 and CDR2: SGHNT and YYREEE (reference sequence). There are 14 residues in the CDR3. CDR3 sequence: CASSETGSSYEQYF. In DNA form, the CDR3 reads TGTGCCAGCAGCGAGACAGGAAGCTCCTACGAGCAGTACTTC.

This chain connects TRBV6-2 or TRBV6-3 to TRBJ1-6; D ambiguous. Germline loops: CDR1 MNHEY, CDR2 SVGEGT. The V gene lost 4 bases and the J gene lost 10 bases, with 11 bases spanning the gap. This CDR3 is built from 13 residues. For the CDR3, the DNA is TGTGCCAGCAGTTTCAAACCCCTATCACCCCTCCACTTT. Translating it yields CASSFKPLSPLHF.

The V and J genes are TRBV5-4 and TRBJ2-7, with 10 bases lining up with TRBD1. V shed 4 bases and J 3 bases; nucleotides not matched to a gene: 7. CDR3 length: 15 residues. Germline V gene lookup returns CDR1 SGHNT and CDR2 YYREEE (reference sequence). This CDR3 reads CASSSGGQGVYEQYF. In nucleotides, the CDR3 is TGTGCCAGCAGCAGCGGTGGACAGGGGGTCTACGAGCAGTACTTC.

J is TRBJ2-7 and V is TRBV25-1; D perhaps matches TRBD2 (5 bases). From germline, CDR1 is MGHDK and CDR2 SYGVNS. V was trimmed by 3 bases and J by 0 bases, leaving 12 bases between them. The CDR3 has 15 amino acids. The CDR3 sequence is CASSEVGSASYEQYF. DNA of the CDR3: TGTGCCAGCAGTGAGGTAGGTAGCGCCTCCTACGAGCAGTACTTC.

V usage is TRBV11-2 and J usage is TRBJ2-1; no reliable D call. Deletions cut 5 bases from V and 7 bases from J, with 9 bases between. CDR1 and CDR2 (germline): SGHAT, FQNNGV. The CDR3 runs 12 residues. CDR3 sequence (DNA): TGTGCCAGCAGCATGAACGGGAATGAGCAGTTCTTC. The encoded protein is CASSMNGNEQFF.

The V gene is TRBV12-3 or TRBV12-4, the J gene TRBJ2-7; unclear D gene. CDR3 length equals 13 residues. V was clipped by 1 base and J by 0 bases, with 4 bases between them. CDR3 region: CASSLVSSYEQYF. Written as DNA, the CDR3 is TGTGCCAGCAGTTTAGTGAGCTCCTACGAGCAGTACTTC.

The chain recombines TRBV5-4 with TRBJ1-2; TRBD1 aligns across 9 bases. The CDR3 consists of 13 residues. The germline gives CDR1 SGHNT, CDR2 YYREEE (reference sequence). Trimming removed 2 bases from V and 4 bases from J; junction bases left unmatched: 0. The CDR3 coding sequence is TGTGCCAGCAGCTTACAGGGGGCCTATGGCTACACCTTC. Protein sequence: CASSLQGAYGYTF.

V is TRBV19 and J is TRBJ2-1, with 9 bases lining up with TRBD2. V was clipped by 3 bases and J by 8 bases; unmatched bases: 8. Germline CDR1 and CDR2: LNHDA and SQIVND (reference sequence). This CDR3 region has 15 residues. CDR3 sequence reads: CASSIIASGKDEQFF. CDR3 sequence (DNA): TGTGCCAGTAGTATCATCGCTAGCGGGAAGGATGAGCAGTTCTTC.

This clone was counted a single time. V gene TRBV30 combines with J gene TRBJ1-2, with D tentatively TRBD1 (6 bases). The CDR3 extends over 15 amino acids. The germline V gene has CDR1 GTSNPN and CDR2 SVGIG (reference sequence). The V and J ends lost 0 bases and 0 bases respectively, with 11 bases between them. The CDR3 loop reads CAWSVRGAANYGYTF. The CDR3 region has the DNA TGTGCCTGGAGTGTACGGGGGGCAGCTAACTATGGCTACACCTTC.